Below are 21 T cell receptor beta chains sequenced from a single sample in a study of T-cell reconstitution after alpha-beta-depleted transplantation in children. This sample's TCRbeta library carried unique molecular identifier barcodes. TCRdb reanalysed the PCR reads using MiXCR and keeps one entry per CDR3 protein. The data contain about 610,000 distinct CDR3 sequences, roughly 10% of them singletons. Material: PBMCs from the stem cell graft donor, obtained from the stem cell graft. These receptors were taken from a human donor who donated a stem cell graft to a child with acute myeloid leukemia.

This clonotype turned up a few times. This chain joins TRBV12-3 or TRBV12-4 and TRBJ1-4, with no clear D. V was trimmed by 7 bases and J by 2 bases, leaving 17 bases between them. The CDR3 has 16 residues. CDR3 nucleotide sequence: TGTGCCAGCACCCTGGTTCGGGGATGGACTAATGAAAAACTGTTTTTT. This gives the protein CASTLVRGWTNEKLFF.

This clonotype was counted ten times or more. The J gene is TRBJ1-6, the V gene TRBV28; D may be TRBD1 (6 bases). The CDR3 is 15 amino acids. From germline, CDR1 is MDHEN and CDR2 SYDVKM. V shed 1 base and J shed 6 bases, with 10 bases lying between them. Here the CDR3 reads CASSLSGGFNSPLHF. DNA for the CDR3: TGTGCCAGCAGTTTATCCGGGGGCTTTAATTCACCCCTCCACTTT.

This clonotype was detected only a few times. This chain uses TRBV20-1 with TRBJ2-7; possible D gene TRBD2, 6 bases. The CDR3 has 12 amino acids. V shed 5 bases and J shed 6 bases, with 14 bases lying between them. Looked up from germline, CDR1 is DFQATT and CDR2 is SNEGSKA (reference sequence). CDR3 in DNA: TGCAGTGCTGCCCCGACTAGGGGCGAGCAGTACTTC. Protein product: CSAAPTRGEQYF.

For the CDR3, the DNA is TGCGCCAGCGCCTCGGGACAGTTCTACGAGCAGTACTTC. It yields the protein CASASGQFYEQYF. The chain carries TRBV5-1 and TRBJ2-7, with 7 bases that match TRBD1. The CDR3 spans 13 residues. Germline CDR1 is SGHRS and CDR2 is YFSETQ. After removal of 7 bases from V and 3 bases from J, the junction contained 7 bases not matched to a gene.

The rearrangement joins TRBV20-1 to TRBJ2-1; 7 bases line up with TRBD2. The CDR3 runs 15 residues. The V gene's germline CDR1 is DFQATT and CDR2 SNEGSKA (reference sequence). Losses at the gene ends were 1 base for V and 0 bases for J; bases not matched to a gene: 3. CDR3 in amino acids: CSARGGRRSYNEQFF. The CDR3 DNA sequence: TGCAGTGCTAGAGGCGGGAGACGCTCCTACAATGAGCAGTTCTTC.

The V call is TRBV7-1, the J call TRBJ2-5; D remains unclear. TRBV7-1 is annotated as an ORF whose role is uncertain. Trimming took off 5 bases at V and 1 base at J, with 11 bases between the two ends. The CDR3 is 14 residues long. The CDR3 loop is CASSKGKIQETQYF. In DNA, the CDR3 is TGTGCCAGCAGCAAAGGAAAGATCCAAGAGACCCAGTACTTC.

There are a few counts of this clonotype. The chain is built from TRBV7-8 and TRBJ2-1; 8 bases align to TRBD2. The germline gives CDR1 SGHVS, CDR2 FQNEAQ. Losses at the gene ends were 5 bases for V and 7 bases for J; bases not matched to a gene: 13. This CDR3 has 16 residues. CDR3 sequence: CASSTFGREARNEQFF. Here the CDR3 DNA reads TGTGCCAGCAGCACTTTCGGGCGGGAGGCACGGAATGAGCAGTTCTTC.

In this sample, this clonotype turned up a few times. This chain links TRBV6-6 with TRBJ1-1; D gene ambiguous. Germline assignment: CDR1 MNHNY and CDR2 SVGAGI (reference sequence). V was trimmed by 5 bases and J by 4 bases, leaving 8 bases between them. This CDR3 spans 12 amino acids. The DNA for the CDR3 is TGTGCCAGCAGTCGATCAATCACTGAAGCTTTCTTT. This gives the protein CASSRSITEAFF.

The rearrangement joins TRBV9 to TRBJ2-1, with 10 nucleotides matching TRBD2. The germline gives CDR1 SGDLS, CDR2 YYNGEE. The V gene end was trimmed by 4 bases and the J gene end by 9 bases; junction bases not matched to a gene: 13. The CDR3 contains 16 residues. The CDR3 loop reads CASSPQTSGIKVEQFF. For the CDR3, the DNA is TGTGCCAGCAGCCCCCAAACTAGCGGGATTAAAGTTGAGCAGTTCTTC.

The V gene is TRBV18, the J gene TRBJ2-2; 9 bases match TRBD2. The germline CDR1 and CDR2 sequences are KGHSH and LQKENI. There are 18 residues in the CDR3. V lost 1 base to trimming and J lost 0 bases; unmatched junction nucleotides: 6. The CDR3 sequence: CASSPLPASGTNTGELFF. DNA for the CDR3: TGTGCCAGCTCACCACTGCCGGCTAGCGGGACGAACACCGGGGAGCTGTTTTTT.

This clonotype has a count of ten or more. V gene TRBV12-3 or TRBV12-4 combines with J gene TRBJ1-1, with D unresolved. V shed 2 bases and J shed 2 bases, with 12 bases lying between them. This CDR3 has 15 residues. CDR3 loop: CASSLRSEVNTEAFF. CDR3 nucleotide sequence: TGTGCCAGCAGTTTAAGGTCGGAGGTCAACACTGAAGCTTTCTTT.

This clonotype was seen a handful of times. V is TRBV20-1 and J is TRBJ2-7, with 10 bases matching TRBD1. Losses at the gene ends were 6 bases for V and 6 bases for J; bases not matched to a gene: 11. CDR3 length equals 14 residues. Germline CDR1 reads DFQATT; CDR2 reads SNEGSKA (reference sequence). For the CDR3, the DNA is TGCAGTGCCGCTCCGGGACAGGGGACCCCCGAGCAGTACTTC. This encodes CSAAPGQGTPEQYF.

The chain uses TRBV4-1 and TRBJ1-1, with unresolved D. The V and J ends lost 6 bases and 3 bases respectively, with 8 bases between them. Germline loops: CDR1 MGHRA, CDR2 YSYEKL. The CDR3 covers 12 residues. The DNA for the CDR3 is TGCGCCAGCAGGGACCCCTACACTGAAGCTTTCTTT. Translated: CASRDPYTEAFF.

The chain carries TRBV9 and TRBJ2-2, with 13 bases matching TRBD2. CDR3 length: 19 amino acids. Losses at the gene ends were 5 bases for V and 4 bases for J; bases not matched to a gene: 14. CDR1 and CDR2 from the germline V gene are SGDLS and YYNGEE. CDR3: CASSPGGLAGRSPTGELFF. As DNA, the CDR3 is TGTGCCAGCAGTCCGGGGGGACTAGCGGGACGCTCGCCCACCGGGGAGCTGTTTTTT.

This clonotype occurred a few times. The chain recombines TRBV18 with TRBJ2-3; D is uncertain. V lost 0 bases and J 0 bases, leaving 10 bases between the germline ends. Per germline, CDR1 KGHSH and CDR2 LQKENI. There are 16 residues in the CDR3. CDR3 in amino acids: CASSPPRKASTDTQYF. The CDR3 nucleotides read TGTGCCAGCTCACCACCGCGTAAAGCAAGCACAGATACGCAGTATTTT.

This clonotype was picked up one time. This chain connects TRBV30 to TRBJ1-1; D is possibly TRBD1 (5 bases). CDR1 and CDR2 (germline): GTSNPN, SVGIG (reference sequence). The CDR3 sequence is 14 residues long. Trimming pared 8 bases from V and 2 bases from J, leaving 18 bases between. This CDR3 reads CAGKWGRGNTEAFF. CDR3 DNA sequence: TGTGCCGGGAAGTGGGGGAGAGGAAACACTGAAGCTTTCTTT.

The V gene is TRBV4-2, the J gene TRBJ2-7, with D tentatively TRBD1 (6 bases). The V gene lost 1 base and the J gene lost 5 bases, with 21 bases spanning the gap. CDR3 size: 17 residues. The germline V gene encodes CDR1 LGHNA and CDR2 YNFKEQ. CDR3 sequence reads: CASSQGGGVSLWDEQYF. The CDR3 coding sequence is TGTGCCAGCAGCCAAGGAGGGGGAGTGAGCCTCTGGGACGAGCAGTACTTC.

In its sample, this clonotype was seen many times. This chain connects TRBV29-1 to TRBJ2-2; TRBD2 might be the D (5 bases). V was trimmed by 2 bases and J by 0 bases, leaving 10 bases between them. The CDR3 is 15 residues long. Germline assignment: CDR1 SQVTM and CDR2 ANQGSEA. CDR3 sequence: CSVEPAEPNTGELFF. As DNA, the CDR3 is TGCAGCGTTGAACCAGCGGAGCCGAACACCGGGGAGCTGTTTTTT.

This clonotype was detected only a few times. The J gene is TRBJ2-2, the V gene TRBV5-5; 9 bases map to TRBD2. V lost 4 bases and J lost 5; bases outside the gene matches: 6. Germline-derived CDR1 and CDR2 are SGHKS and YYEKEE (reference sequence). The CDR3 has 15 residues. The CDR3 region is CASSHSGSWTGELFF. Here the CDR3 DNA reads TGTGCCAGCAGCCATAGCGGGAGTTGGACCGGGGAGCTGTTTTTT.

The chain employs TRBV7-9 and TRBJ2-2, with D perhaps TRBD1 or TRBD2 (5 bases each). Germline V CDR1 and CDR2: SEHNR, FQNEAQ (reference sequence). V was shortened by 7 bases and J by 3 bases, with 15 bases between the two germline ends. CDR3 size: 15 residues. The CDR3 DNA follows: TGTGCCAGCATCCTCCGGGACCATTACACCGGGGAGCTGTTTTTT. As protein: CASILRDHYTGELFF.

This chain joins TRBV20-1 and TRBJ2-7; TRBD2 matches at 9 bases. V was pared by 4 bases and J by 0 bases, with 10 bases of the junction left unmatched. CDR1 and CDR2 from the germline V gene are DFQATT and SNEGSKA (reference sequence). The CDR3 sequence is 16 residues long. The CDR3 loop is CSATKPGLADSYEQYF. In DNA, the CDR3 is TGCAGTGCTACAAAACCGGGACTAGCTGACTCCTACGAGCAGTACTTC.